This T cell receptor beta chain is from a study of CD8+ T cells in alopecia areata. Study observations and caveats: Compared with mice, patients displayed less clear TCR sharing, possibly for HLA-related reasons.

On the basis of CD4, CD8alpha, NKG2D, NKG2ACE and other markers, pooled cutaneous lymph node cells were sorted. Sequencing used cDNA as its template, made by extracting RNA and reverse transcribing it. Assay: immunoSEQ multiplex PCR; the TCRdb copy retains only in-frame clones and omits some. Sampling found under 350,000 clones, none seen once. V lost 3 bases and J lost 2, with 9 bases in between. From germline, CDR1 is GKSSPN and CDR2 SITVG. The CDR3 covers 13 residues. This clone has only a few counts. Its target is unknown. Mouse gene names apply. The read terminates 4 residues before the CDR3 end, so the remaining end is supplied by the germline J gene.

The source material was CD4+ T cells sorted from a lymph node. This chain uses TRBV31 with TRBJ2-5, with a possible D match to TRBD1 (6 bases). The TCR was taken from a C3H/HeJ mouse with alopecia areata. As its MHC haplotype, the strain has H2-k. CDR3 loop: CAWSRTAQDTQYF. The part of the CDR3 DNA that was read is TGTGCCTGGAGCCGGACAGCCCAAGAC.